These 23 T cell receptor beta chains came from one sample sequenced in a study of Tregs in tolerant kidney transplant recipients. Sequencing used immunoSEQ multiplex PCR; TCRdb keeps in-frame clones, though not all of them. This repertoire shows 85,000 to 90,000 clones, approximately 92% found once; its top ten account for 4.7%. Input material: CD8+ T cells from blood. These receptors originate from a human donor in good health.

This chain joins TRBV6-5 and TRBJ1-4, with D unresolved. The CDR3 contains 15 residues. The V gene's germline CDR1 is MNHEY and CDR2 SVGAGI. The V gene lost 3 bases and the J gene lost 10 bases, with 18 bases spanning the gap. CDR3 in amino acids: CASSYKSIGLGKLFF. Here the CDR3 DNA reads TGTGCCAGCAGTTATAAATCGATTGGGTTGGGAAAACTGTTTTTT.

This clone was recorded only once. This chain connects TRBV5-6 to TRBJ2-7, with 12 positions matching TRBD2. V lost 2 bases and J lost 6; bases outside the gene matches: 6. The CDR3 sequence is 15 residues long. Germline assignment: CDR1 SGHDT and CDR2 YYEEEE. The CDR3 spells CASSFWLAGGSEQYF. As DNA, the CDR3 is TGTGCCAGCAGCTTCTGGCTAGCGGGAGGGAGCGAGCAGTACTTC. Full variable domain (rest looked up from reference TRBV5-6 and TRBJ2-7): DAGVTQSPTHLIKTRGQQVTLRCSPKSGHDTVSWYQQALGQGPQFIFQYYEEEERQRGNFPDRFSGHQFPNYSSELNVNALLLGDSALYLCASSFWLAGGSEQYFGPGTRLTVT.

The rearrangement links TRBV30 to TRBJ2-1; 8 bases are shared with TRBD1. This CDR3 is built from 13 residues. V lost 2 bases, J lost 8 bases, and 5 bases stayed unmatched. Germline V gene data show CDR1 as GTSNPN and CDR2 as SVGIG (reference sequence). Here the CDR3 DNA reads TGTGCCTGGAGTAGTGGACAGGGTGATGAGCAGTTCTTC. It translates to CAWSSGQGDEQFF.

The CDR3 region is CASSYAPEGYEQYF. CDR3 bases: TGTGCCAGCAGTTACGCCCCCGAAGGATACGAGCAGTACTTC. The chain joins TRBV6-5 to TRBJ2-7, with no clear D. V was trimmed by 2 bases and J by 4 bases, leaving 12 bases between them. The CDR3 length is 14 residues. CDR1 is MNHEY, CDR2 SVGAGI, per germline.

V is TRBV9 and J is TRBJ1-4, with unresolved D. The germline V and J ends were trimmed by 3 bases and 3 bases, with 12 bases remaining between them. Germline V CDR1 and CDR2: SGDLS, YYNGEE. This CDR3 has 15 amino acids. The CDR3 sequence: CASSAEGSPNEKLFF. The CDR3 nucleotides are TGTGCCAGCAGCGCAGAAGGGTCGCCTAATGAAAAACTGTTTTTT. The variable domain in full, with the rest retrieved from reference TRBV9 and TRBJ1-4, is DSGVTQTPKHLITATGQRVTLRCSPRSGDLSVYWYQQSLDQGLQFLIQYYNGEERAKGNILERFSAQQFPDLHSELNLSSLELGDSALYFCASSAEGSPNEKLFFGSGTQLSVL.

As for this clone: Other DNA sequences in this specimen translate into the identical CDR3. The V and J genes are TRBV7-6 and TRBJ2-1, with D perhaps matching TRBD2 (6 bases). Germline-derived CDR1 and CDR2 are SGHVS and FNYEAQ. V shed 5 bases and J shed 4 bases, with 12 bases lying between them. CDR3 length: 14 amino acids. The CDR3 here is CASSLTGVYNEQFF. CDR3 in DNA: TGTGCCAGCAGCCTCACGGGGGTATACAATGAGCAGTTCTTC.

The chain combines TRBV27 with TRBJ2-2, with D possibly matching TRBD1 (5 bases). The CDR3 spans 14 residues. Germline CDR1 reads MNHEY; CDR2 reads SMNVEV (reference sequence). V was pared by 7 bases and J by 6 bases, with 15 bases between. The CDR3 reads CASTKLTAAGELFF. The CDR3 DNA reads TGTGCCAGCACGAAGCTGACAGCTGCCGGGGAGCTGTTTTTT.

The chain recombines TRBV10-3 with TRBJ2-3, with 12 bases fitting TRBD2. V was clipped by 10 bases and J by 3 bases; unmatched bases: 2. This CDR3 is built from 13 residues. Germline lookup yields CDR1 ENHRY and CDR2 SYGVKD. Here the CDR3 DNA reads TGTGCCACTGGACTAGCGGGGACAGATACGCAGTATTTT. Translating it yields CATGLAGTDTQYF.

This sequence joins TRBV27 and TRBJ2-7, with TRBD1 matching over 7 bases. The CDR3 length is 13 residues. V lost 6 bases and J lost 1; bases outside the gene matches: 3. The V gene's germline CDR1 is MNHEY and CDR2 SMNVEV (reference sequence). The CDR3 loop reads CASSPRGSYEQYF. In nucleotides, the CDR3 is TGTGCCAGCAGCCCCAGGGGGTCCTACGAGCAGTACTTC.

The rearrangement joins TRBV30 to TRBJ2-3, with a weak D call TRBD1 (7 bases). V was trimmed by 5 bases and J by 3 bases, leaving 18 bases between them. This CDR3 has 15 residues. CDR1 and CDR2 from the germline V gene are GTSNPN and SVGIG (reference sequence). CDR3 sequence reads: CAWDRTGGETDTQYF. CDR3 DNA sequence: TGTGCCTGGGATAGGACAGGAGGGGAGACAGATACGCAGTATTTT.

The J gene is TRBJ2-7, the V gene TRBV19, with D hard to call. The CDR3 loop spans 12 amino acids. In germline, CDR1 is LNHDA, CDR2 SQIVND (reference sequence). Between the trimmed V and J ends, which lost 5 bases and 6 bases, there was a span of 11 bases. CDR3 region: CASSSSRTEQYF. In DNA form, the CDR3 reads TGTGCCAGTAGTTCCAGCCGGACCGAGCAGTACTTC.

This chain links TRBV14 with TRBJ2-4, with TRBD2 identical over 7 bases. Germline V gene sequence: CDR1 SGHDN, CDR2 FVKESK. Trimming removed 4 bases from V and 6 bases from J; junction bases left unmatched: 9. This CDR3 comprises 15 residues. CDR3 sequence reads: CASSPKQAGPNIQYF. The CDR3 DNA follows: TGTGCCAGCAGCCCAAAACAAGCGGGACCAAACATTCAGTACTTC.

The V call is TRBV27, the J call TRBJ2-7; possibly TRBD1 for D (5 bases). Deletions cut 5 bases from V and 6 bases from J, with 17 bases between. The CDR3 has 14 residues. Per germline, CDR1 MNHEY and CDR2 SMNVEV (reference sequence). In nucleotides, the CDR3 is TGTGCCAGCAGTCCAACGGACGGACACGGCGAGCAGTACTTC. Its protein product is CASSPTDGHGEQYF.

The gene calls are TRBV27 and TRBJ1-1; TRBD1 aligns across 7 bases. Germline CDR1 MNHEY, CDR2 SMNVEV (reference sequence). Unmatched junction bases numbered 1, after V lost 2 bases and J lost 10 bases. There are 11 residues in the CDR3. The CDR3 here is CASSLQGVAFF. The CDR3, as DNA: TGTGCCAGCAGTTTACAGGGGGTAGCTTTCTTT.

V gene TRBV4-2 combines with J gene TRBJ2-5, with 11 nucleotides matching TRBD2. In germline, CDR1 is LGHNA, CDR2 YNFKEQ. V lost 4 bases to trimming and J lost 4 bases; unmatched junction nucleotides: 5. This CDR3 contains 15 residues. This chain's CDR3 is CASSRSGGAGETQYF. DNA for the CDR3: TGTGCCAGCAGCCGTAGCGGGGGGGCGGGAGAGACCCAGTACTTC.

J is TRBJ2-3 and V is TRBV5-4, with TRBD2 matching 13 bases. J gave up 2 bases and V 3 bases, and 3 bases lay outside the gene matches. CDR3 length: 16 amino acids. Germline V CDR1 and CDR2: SGHNT, YYREEE (reference sequence). The CDR3 sequence is CASSSGLAGDTDTQYF. DNA for the CDR3: TGTGCCAGCAGCTCCGGACTAGCGGGAGACACAGATACGCAGTATTTT.

The V and J genes are TRBV10-3 and TRBJ2-7, with D perhaps matching TRBD1 (6 bases). V lost 7 bases and J 3 bases, leaving 16 bases between the germline ends. The germline V gene has CDR1 ENHRY and CDR2 SYGVKD. The CDR3 contains 14 residues. CDR3 region: CAITQGPRSYEQYF. The CDR3 DNA reads TGTGCCATCACACAGGGACCGAGAAGCTACGAGCAGTACTTC.

The chain combines TRBV13 with TRBJ1-1, with D perhaps TRBD1 (6 bases). V lost 5 bases, J lost 7 bases, and 14 bases lay in between. The CDR3 is made up of 13 amino acids. The V gene's germline CDR1 is PRHDT and CDR2 FYEKMQ (reference sequence). The DNA for the CDR3 is TGTGCCAGCAGCCGCACCCGGACAGATGAAGCTTTCTTT. Protein: CASSRTRTDEAFF.

V and J are TRBV30 and TRBJ2-5; D not certain. Trimming took 1 base from V and 2 from J, leaving 11 bases between them. The CDR3 consists of 14 residues. The germline gives CDR1 GTSNPN, CDR2 SVGIG (reference sequence). The CDR3 bases are TGTGCCTGGAGTGCGGTCAGCCTACAAGAGACCCAGTACTTC. Translation gives CAWSAVSLQETQYF.

This chain uses TRBV4-2 with TRBJ2-2; TRBD2 might be the D (6 bases). Trimming pared 4 bases from V and 5 bases from J, leaving 14 bases between. Per the germline V gene, CDR1 is LGHNA and CDR2 is YNFKEQ. The CDR3 loop spans 15 amino acids. The CDR3 loop is CASSPGRWETGELFF. CDR3 nucleotides: TGTGCCAGCAGCCCAGGGAGGTGGGAGACCGGGGAGCTGTTTTTT.

The chain is built from TRBV18 and TRBJ2-1; D possibly matches TRBD1 or TRBD2 (5 bases each). Between the trimmed V and J ends, which lost 4 bases and 2 bases, there was a span of 15 bases. Germline V lookup: CDR1 KGHSH, CDR2 LQKENI. The length of the CDR3 is 16 residues. In DNA form, the CDR3 reads TGTGCCAGCTCACTTGGTGTTCAGGGACCCTACAATGAGCAGTTCTTC. Encoded protein: CASSLGVQGPYNEQFF.

The chain employs TRBV29-1 and TRBJ2-1; 9 bases match TRBD2. This CDR3 has 14 amino acids. J gave up 6 bases and V 4 bases, and 7 bases lay outside the gene matches. CDR1 and CDR2 (germline): SQVTM, ANQGSEA. The CDR3, as DNA: TGCAGCGTTGGACTAGCGGATGGGGGCAATGAGCAGTTCTTC. Amino acids: CSVGLADGGNEQFF.

The genes are TRBV30 and TRBJ1-5, with D unresolved. The V gene's germline CDR1 is GTSNPN and CDR2 SVGIG (reference sequence). The CDR3 runs 14 residues. Trimming took 5 bases from V and 1 from J, leaving 12 bases between them. The CDR3 sequence: CAWAPGESNQPQHF. CDR3 in DNA: TGTGCCTGGGCCCCGGGAGAAAGCAATCAGCCCCAGCATTTT.